These 28 T cell receptor beta chains came from one sample sequenced in a study of regulatory T cells in long-lasting Graves disease. Combining iRepertoire HTBI primers with Arm-PCR of CDR3 regions, the authors built TCR beta libraries. From the multiplex PCR reads, TCRdb called clonotypes with MiXCR, one entry per CDR3 protein. The repertoire holds hundreds of thousands of distinct CDR3 sequences, with around 15% as singletons. Time point given: newly diagnosed GD, antithyroid drugs for less than 3 months. PBMCs were the source of the RNA used for TCR sequencing. Sequencing used peripheral blood mononuclear cells (PBMCs), obtained at new diagnosis, from a patient treated with antithyroid drugs. Source of these receptors: a female donor with Graves disease.

This clonotype has a count of ten or more. The V call is TRBV7-9, the J call TRBJ1-1; 7 positions agree with TRBD1. CDR3 length equals 15 residues. V gave up 3 bases and J gave up 5 bases; unmatched junction bases: 9. Germline V gene sequence: CDR1 SEHNR, CDR2 FQNEAQ (reference sequence). CDR3 loop: CASSFRQGRKTEAFF. The CDR3 nucleotides are TGTGCCAGCAGCTTTAGACAGGGAAGAAAGACTGAAGCTTTCTTT.

This clonotype was seen ten or more times. The chain carries TRBV5-1 and TRBJ1-5, with TRBD1 identical over 8 bases. Germline lookup yields CDR1 SGHRS and CDR2 YFSETQ. The CDR3 has 13 residues. Trimming took 5 bases from V and 5 from J; bases not matched to a gene: 3. The CDR3 DNA follows: TGCGCCAGCAGTTACAGGGGGGATCAGCCCCAGCATTTT. Residues: CASSYRGDQPQHF.

To note about this clonotype: Since a much larger clone is just one base distant, this may be a read error. The V call is TRBV7-2, the J call TRBJ2-2; D ambiguous. Per germline, CDR1 SGHTA and CDR2 FQGNSA. The CDR3 runs 16 residues. Written as DNA, the CDR3 is TGTGCCTGCAGCTTAATTCTCCGGCGGAACACCGGGGAGCTGTTTTTT. It encodes CACSLILRRNTGELFF. The entire variable domain, with the rest obtained from reference TRBV7-2 and TRBJ2-2, is as follows: GAGVSQSPSNKVTEKGKDVELRCDPISGHTALYWYRQSLGQGLEFLIYFQGNSAPDKSGLPSDRFSAERTGGSVSTLTIQRTQQEDSAVYLCACSLILRRNTGELFFGEGSRLTVL.

This clonotype was counted ten times or more. This CDR3 reads CASSDRWGRAITNTGELFF. In DNA, the CDR3 is TGTGCCAGCAGCGATAGGTGGGGGCGCGCGATCACTAACACCGGGGAGCTGTTTTTT. The chain carries TRBV5-6 and TRBJ2-2; weak D call: TRBD1 (6 bases). Germline-derived CDR1 and CDR2 are SGHDT and YYEEEE. V lost 4 bases, J lost 2 bases, and 24 bases lay in between. This CDR3 is built from 19 residues.

This clonotype appeared many times. This chain links TRBV20-1 with TRBJ2-1, with TRBD2 matching 10 bases. V lost 3 bases, J lost 2 bases, and 7 bases stayed unmatched. Looked up from germline, CDR1 is DFQATT and CDR2 is SNEGSKA (reference sequence). CDR3 length equals 16 residues. The CDR3 nucleotides are TGCAGTGCTAGGGGGGGGACTAGCGAAACCTACAATGAGCAGTTCTTC. Encoded protein: CSARGGTSETYNEQFF.

This clonotype has a count of ten or more. CDR3 residues: CASSESLGWSGGYNEQFF. CDR3 nucleotides: TGCGCCAGCAGTGAGTCGTTAGGGTGGAGCGGGGGCTACAATGAGCAGTTCTTC. The chain couples TRBV10-1 to TRBJ2-1, with 8 bases lining up with TRBD2. This CDR3 region has 18 residues. With V trimmed by 0 bases and J by 3 bases, 10 bases remained unmatched. The germline V gene has CDR1 WNHNN and CDR2 SYGVQD (reference sequence).

This clonotype occurred a few times. A much bigger clone sits one base away, suggesting this may be a read error. The V and J genes are TRBV5-1 and TRBJ1-1; D may be TRBD1 (5 bases). In germline, CDR1 is SGHRS, CDR2 YFSETQ. The CDR3 contains 14 residues. The CDR3 spells CASSTGHRNTEALF. The CDR3 region has the DNA TGCGCCAGCAGCACCGGACACCGGAACACTGAAGCTCTCTTT.

The chain joins TRBV6-9 to TRBJ1-2; a weak D match, TRBD1 (5 bases). The CDR3 has 14 amino acids. The ends were cut back, 3 bases at V and 5 bases at J, with 13 bases in the middle. The germline V gene has CDR1 MNHGY and CDR2 SVAAGI. The CDR3 DNA is TGTGCCAGCAGTTACAGCGGGGCCGAGTATGGCTACACCTTC. Protein product: CASSYSGAEYGYTF.

This clonotype came up a few times. This rearrangement joins TRBV19 to TRBJ2-2; tentatively, D is TRBD2 (6 bases). Deletions cut 6 bases from V and 3 bases from J, with 14 bases between. CDR3 length: 15 amino acids. Germline V lookup: CDR1 LNHDA, CDR2 SQIVND (reference sequence). This CDR3 is CASRIGGRDTGELFF. For the CDR3, the DNA is TGTGCCAGTAGAATCGGGGGTCGGGACACCGGGGAGCTGTTTTTT.

Many counts were recorded for this clonotype. The chain combines TRBV11-2 with TRBJ1-1, with no clear D. This CDR3 region has 16 residues. The V and J ends lost 4 bases and 1 base respectively, with 16 bases between them. Germline CDR1 and CDR2: SGHAT and FQNNGV. The CDR3 coding sequence is TGTGCCAGCAGCTCTAGGGCGAGACACCCGAACACTGAAGCTTTCTTT. Its translation is CASSSRARHPNTEAFF.

V gene TRBV7-2 combines with J gene TRBJ2-5, with no clear D. CDR1 SGHTA and CDR2 FQGNSA come from the germline V gene. Trimming removed 4 bases at V and 5 bases at J, with 8 bases between. CDR3 size: 12 residues. The CDR3 DNA is TGTGCCAGCAGCTCCCCCCCGGAGACCCAGTACTTC. Translation gives CASSSPPETQYF.

The chain uses TRBV7-2 and TRBJ2-7, with 8 positions matching TRBD2. This CDR3 spans 15 amino acids. Germline CDR1 SGHTA, CDR2 FQGNSA. With 7 bases clipped from V and 7 bases from J, the junction kept 15 bases outside the gene matches. In DNA form, the CDR3 reads TGTGCCAGCACCCAAAGACGTTCCCCGGGGGGGGAGCAGTACTTC. This gives the protein CASTQRRSPGGEQYF. Full variable domain (rest looked up from reference TRBV7-2 and TRBJ2-7): GAGVSQSPSNKVTEKGKDVELRCDPISGHTALYWYRQSLGQGLEFLIYFQGNSAPDKSGLPSDRFSAERTGGSVSTLTIQRTQQEDSAVYLCASTQRRSPGGEQYFGPGTRLTVT.

This clonotype was picked up many times. The chain is built from TRBV30 and TRBJ1-2, with D possibly TRBD1 on 5 matching bases. V shed 3 bases and J shed 4 bases, with 18 bases lying between them. CDR3 size: 15 residues. The germline V gene has CDR1 GTSNPN and CDR2 SVGIG (reference sequence). CDR3 sequence (DNA): TGTGCCTGGAGGACGGGGGACCTCAAGAGCTATGGCTACACCTTC. Encoded protein: CAWRTGDLKSYGYTF.

This clonotype was recorded a few times. The chain combines TRBV7-9 with TRBJ1-3; possibly TRBD1 for D (5 bases). Germline V CDR1 and CDR2: SEHNR, FQNEAQ (reference sequence). The V end was cut by 5 bases, the J end by 3 bases, with 20 bases between. The CDR3 runs to 17 residues. The CDR3 sequence is CASSPRLQGVDGNTIYF. CDR3 sequence (DNA): TGTGCCAGCAGCCCGAGGTTGCAGGGAGTGGATGGAAACACCATATATTTT.

This clonotype was seen more than once but under ten times. The chain links TRBV2 to TRBJ1-4, with unresolved D. Germline CDR1 reads SNHLY; CDR2 reads FYNNEI. This CDR3 has 14 amino acids. The V end lost 5 bases, the J end lost 8 bases, and 15 bases lay between the germline ends. The CDR3 region is CASSTHPEGEKLFF. The CDR3 nucleotides read TGTGCCAGCAGTACACACCCGGAGGGAGAAAAACTGTTTTTT. Based on the CDR3 plus reference TRBV2 and TRBJ1-4, the full variable domain is EPEVTQTPSHQVTQMGQEVILRCVPISNHLYFYWYRQILGQKVEFLVSFYNNEISEKSEIFDDQFSVERPDGSNFTLKIRSTKLEDSAMYFCASSTHPEGEKLFFGSGTQLSVL.

Many counts were recorded for this clonotype. The gene calls are TRBV10-2 and TRBJ2-3, with 14 bases that match TRBD2. This CDR3 is built from 16 residues. Germline V gene lookup returns CDR1 WSHSY and CDR2 SAAADI. The junction had 8 bases not matched to a gene; V was cut back by 6 bases and J by 6 bases. In nucleotides, the CDR3 is TGCGCCAGCAGACAGACTAGCGGGAGGGTTGGGGATACGCAGTATTTT. Protein sequence: CASRQTSGRVGDTQYF.

In DNA form, the CDR3 reads TGCAGCGTTGTGGGGATGGCTCCCCCCCAAGAGACCCAGTACTTC. Translated: CSVVGMAPPQETQYF. The chain links TRBV29-1 to TRBJ2-5; the D is unclear. The germline CDR1 and CDR2 sequences are SQVTM and ANQGSEA. Trimming stripped 4 bases from V and 1 base from J, with 16 bases between. The CDR3 sequence is 15 residues long. The full variable domain, in which reference TRBV29-1 and TRBJ2-5 provide the parts outside the CDR3, is SAVISQKPSRDICQRGTSLTIQCQVDSQVTMMFWYRQQPGQSLTLIATANQGSEATYESGFVIDKFPISRPNLTFSTLTVSNMSPEDSSIYLCSVVGMAPPQETQYFGPGTRLLVL.

The J gene is TRBJ2-7, the V gene TRBV20-1, with D hard to call. The germline gives CDR1 DFQATT, CDR2 SNEGSKA (reference sequence). This CDR3 is 12 amino acids long. V lost 6 bases, J lost 5 bases, and 14 bases lay in between. The CDR3: CSAPKSEHEQYF. CDR3 DNA: TGCAGTGCCCCGAAGAGCGAACACGAGCAGTACTTC.

The rearrangement joins TRBV28 to TRBJ2-2, with D tentatively TRBD2 (6 bases). The CDR3 is 15 residues long. Germline CDR1 is MDHEN and CDR2 is SYDVKM. V was shortened by 4 bases and J by 2 bases, with 11 bases between the two germline ends. CDR3: CASSSAAGNTGELFF. The CDR3, as DNA: TGTGCCAGCAGTTCGGCAGCGGGCAACACCGGGGAGCTGTTTTTT. Variable domain in full (rest from reference TRBV28 and TRBJ2-2): DVKVTQSSRYLVKRTGEKVFLECVQDMDHENMFWYRQDPGLGLRLIYFSYDVKMKEKGDIPEGYSVSREKKERFSLILESASTNQTSMYLCASSSAAGNTGELFFGEGSRLTVL.

This clonotype has a count of ten or more. This chain joins TRBV27 and TRBJ1-2; D is perhaps TRBD1 (5 bases). Germline CDR1 reads MNHEY; CDR2 reads SMNVEV (reference sequence). The CDR3 totals 16 residues. V was clipped by 2 bases and J by 4 bases, with 17 bases between them. The CDR3 DNA sequence: TGTGCCAGCAGTTTAAGGGGACCCACCGGGGGCTATGGCTACACCTTC. Residues: CASSLRGPTGGYGYTF.

The table lists this clonotype with many counts. The DNA of the CDR3 is TGCAGTGCCATGGACAGCTTGGCCTATGGCTACACCTTC. Translating gives CSAMDSLAYGYTF. The rearrangement uses TRBV20-1 and TRBJ1-2; the D gene is possibly TRBD1 (6 bases). The V gene lost 6 bases and the J gene lost 4 bases, with 15 bases spanning the gap. Germline V CDR1 and CDR2: DFQATT, SNEGSKA (reference sequence). The CDR3 extends over 13 amino acids.

This clonotype was seen repeatedly, ten times or more. V is TRBV12-3 or TRBV12-4 and J is TRBJ2-4; no firm D call. The length of the CDR3 is 14 residues. Trimming removed 7 bases from V and 4 bases from J, with 14 bases in between. Here the CDR3 DNA reads TGTGCCAGCACCATTGGGTCAGAAAAAAACATTCAGTACTTC. Encoded protein: CASTIGSEKNIQYF.

This clonotype was found many times. The V call is TRBV2, the J call TRBJ1-2, with 8 bases aligning to TRBD1. From germline, CDR1 is SNHLY and CDR2 FYNNEI. Trimming took 3 bases from V and 0 from J; bases not matched to a gene: 6. CDR3 length: 16 amino acids. In DNA form, the CDR3 reads TGTGCCAGCAGTGAGTGGCGGACAGGGACTAACTATGGCTACACCTTC. It is translated as CASSEWRTGTNYGYTF. Filled out from reference TRBV2 and TRBJ1-2, the complete variable domain reads EPEVTQTPSHQVTQMGQEVILRCVPISNHLYFYWYRQILGQKVEFLVSFYNNEISEKSEIFDDQFSVERPDGSNFTLKIRSTKLEDSAMYFCASSEWRTGTNYGYTFGSGTRLTVV.

This clonotype was counted ten times or more. This chain connects TRBV28 to TRBJ1-2; no firm D call. Germline lookup yields CDR1 MDHEN and CDR2 SYDVKM. The CDR3 is 13 residues long. Trimming shortened V by 3 bases and J by 4 bases, and 9 bases separated the two germline ends. The CDR3: CASSFWSSYGYTF. The CDR3 bases are TGTGCCAGCAGTTTTTGGTCTTCCTATGGCTACACCTTC.

This clonotype was detected many times. The rearrangement links TRBV3-1 to TRBJ2-5; D gene ambiguous. Deletions cut 1 base from V and 4 bases from J, with 4 bases between. Germline CDR1 and CDR2: LGHDT and YNNKEL (reference sequence). The CDR3 runs to 12 residues. As DNA, the CDR3 is TGTGCCAGCAGCCAAGTAATAGAGACCCAGTACTTC. This codes for CASSQVIETQYF.

This clonotype has more than one count but fewer than ten. The rearrangement links TRBV19 to TRBJ2-2; tentatively, D is TRBD1 (6 bases). CDR1 LNHDA and CDR2 SQIVND come from the germline V gene (reference sequence). V lost 6 bases and J 1 base, leaving 21 bases between the germline ends. The length of the CDR3 is 18 residues. The DNA for the CDR3 is TGTGCCAGTAGACTACAAACAGGTGTGACAGGGAACACCGGGGAGCTGTTTTTT. Its translation is CASRLQTGVTGNTGELFF. Based on the CDR3 plus reference TRBV19 and TRBJ2-2, the full variable domain is DGGITQSPKYLFRKEGQNVTLSCEQNLNHDAMYWYRQDPGQGLRLIYYSQIVNDFQKGDIAEGYSVSREKKESFPLTVTSAQKNPTAFYLCASRLQTGVTGNTGELFFGEGSRLTVL.

This clonotype was seen at least ten times. The chain combines TRBV12-3 or TRBV12-4 with TRBJ2-2; 9 nucleotides agree with TRBD1. Germline trimming cut 6 bases from V and 5 bases from J; bases unmatched to any gene: 7. The CDR3 contains 15 residues. In DNA form, the CDR3 reads TGTGCCAGCAGGTACAGGGGGCGCCGAACCGGGGAGCTGTTTTTT. Translated, it gives CASRYRGRRTGELFF.

V gene TRBV7-9 combines with J gene TRBJ2-3; D perhaps matches TRBD2 (5 bases). V was cut by 2 bases and J by 5 bases, with 14 bases left in between. Germline V gives CDR1 SEHNR, CDR2 FQNEAQ (reference sequence). The CDR3 loop spans 15 amino acids. The CDR3: CASSLHLGSGDTQYF. The CDR3 DNA is TGTGCCAGCAGCTTACACCTTGGAAGCGGAGATACGCAGTATTTT.